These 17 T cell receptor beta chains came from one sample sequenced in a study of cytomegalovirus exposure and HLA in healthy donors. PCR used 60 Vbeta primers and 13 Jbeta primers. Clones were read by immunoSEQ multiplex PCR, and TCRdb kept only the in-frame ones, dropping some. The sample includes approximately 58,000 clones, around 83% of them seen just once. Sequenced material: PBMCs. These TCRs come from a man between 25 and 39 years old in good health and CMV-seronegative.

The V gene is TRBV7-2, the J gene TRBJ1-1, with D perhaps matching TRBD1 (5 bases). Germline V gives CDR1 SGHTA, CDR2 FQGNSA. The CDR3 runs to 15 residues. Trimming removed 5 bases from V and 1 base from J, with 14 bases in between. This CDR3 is CASSPYLGANTEAFF. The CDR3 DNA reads TGTGCCAGCAGCCCCTATTTAGGGGCGAACACTGAAGCTTTCTTT.

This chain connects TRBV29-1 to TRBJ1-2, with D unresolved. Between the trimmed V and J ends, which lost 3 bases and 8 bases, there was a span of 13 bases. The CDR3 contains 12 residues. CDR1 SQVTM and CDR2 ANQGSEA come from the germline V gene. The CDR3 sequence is CSVDGATGGYTF. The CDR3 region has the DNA TGCAGCGTTGACGGCGCTACGGGGGGCTACACCTTC.

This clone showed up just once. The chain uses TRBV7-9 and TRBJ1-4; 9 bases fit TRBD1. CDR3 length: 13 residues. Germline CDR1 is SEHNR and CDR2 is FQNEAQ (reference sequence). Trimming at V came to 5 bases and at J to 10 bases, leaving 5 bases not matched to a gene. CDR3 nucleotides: TGTGCCAGCAGCCCGGGACAGGGTCGAAAACTGTTTTTT. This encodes CASSPGQGRKLFF.

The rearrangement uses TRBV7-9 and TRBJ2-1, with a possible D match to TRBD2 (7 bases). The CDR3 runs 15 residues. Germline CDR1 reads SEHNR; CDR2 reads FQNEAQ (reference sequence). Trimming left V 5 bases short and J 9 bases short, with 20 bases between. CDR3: CASSAWGAGDGEQFF. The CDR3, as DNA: TGTGCCAGCAGCGCCTGGGGGGCGGGGGATGGTGAGCAGTTCTTC.

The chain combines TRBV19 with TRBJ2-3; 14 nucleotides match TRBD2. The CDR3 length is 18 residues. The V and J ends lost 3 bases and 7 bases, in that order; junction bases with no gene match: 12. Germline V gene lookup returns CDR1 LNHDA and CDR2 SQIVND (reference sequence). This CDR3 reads CASSIRGLAGEGGHTQYF. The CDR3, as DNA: TGTGCCAGTAGTATCCGGGGACTAGCGGGAGAGGGAGGTCATACGCAGTATTTT. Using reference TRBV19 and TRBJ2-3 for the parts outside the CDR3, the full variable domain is DGGITQSPKYLFRKEGQNVTLSCEQNLNHDAMYWYRQDPGQGLRLIYYSQIVNDFQKGDIAEGYSVSREKKESFPLTVTSAQKNPTAFYLCASSIRGLAGEGGHTQYFGPGTRLTVL.

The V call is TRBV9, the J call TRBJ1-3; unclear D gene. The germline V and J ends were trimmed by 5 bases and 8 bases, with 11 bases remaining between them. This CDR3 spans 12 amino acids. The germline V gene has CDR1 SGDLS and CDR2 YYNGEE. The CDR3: CASSRSGDTIYF. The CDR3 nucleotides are TGTGCCAGCAGTAGAAGCGGGGACACCATATATTTT.

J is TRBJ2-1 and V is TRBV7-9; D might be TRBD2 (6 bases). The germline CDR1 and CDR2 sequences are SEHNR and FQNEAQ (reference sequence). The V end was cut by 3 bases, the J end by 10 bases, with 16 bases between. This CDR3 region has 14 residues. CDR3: CASSLLGGVEEQFF. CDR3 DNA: TGTGCCAGCAGCTTGCTAGGCGGGGTAGAGGAGCAGTTCTTC.

CDR3 residues: CAIATGTSIDEQFF. The CDR3 nucleotides read TGTGCCATCGCAACCGGGACTAGTATCGATGAGCAGTTCTTC. This chain links TRBV10-3 with TRBJ2-1; 8 bases align to TRBD2. This CDR3 has 14 amino acids. From germline, CDR1 is ENHRY and CDR2 SYGVKD. Germline trimming cut 8 bases from V and 8 bases from J; bases unmatched to any gene: 11.

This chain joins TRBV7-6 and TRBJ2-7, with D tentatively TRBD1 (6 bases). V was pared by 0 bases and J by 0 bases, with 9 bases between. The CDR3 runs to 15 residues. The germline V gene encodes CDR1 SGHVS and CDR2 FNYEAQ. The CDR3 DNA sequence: TGTGCCAGCAGCTTAGCGGGGGCGAGCTCCTACGAGCAGTACTTC. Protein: CASSLAGASSYEQYF.

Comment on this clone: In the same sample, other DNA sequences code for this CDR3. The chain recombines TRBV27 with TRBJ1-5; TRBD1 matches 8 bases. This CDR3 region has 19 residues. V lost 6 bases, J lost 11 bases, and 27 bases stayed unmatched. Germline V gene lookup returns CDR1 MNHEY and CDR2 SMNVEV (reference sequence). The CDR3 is CASSVQFFPGQDKQGAQHF. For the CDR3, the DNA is TGTGCCAGCAGCGTCCAATTTTTCCCGGGACAGGATAAACAGGGAGCCCAGCATTTT.

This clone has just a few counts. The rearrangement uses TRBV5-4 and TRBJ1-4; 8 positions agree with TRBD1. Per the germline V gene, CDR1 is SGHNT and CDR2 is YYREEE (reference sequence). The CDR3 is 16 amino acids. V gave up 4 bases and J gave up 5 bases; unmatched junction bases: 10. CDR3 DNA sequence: TGTGCCAGCAGCACGATTCAGACAGGGGTGAATGAAAAACTGTTTTTT. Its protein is CASSTIQTGVNEKLFF.

The CDR3 coding sequence is TGTGCCAGCAGCGTAGGACAGAAAAGCACAGATACGCAGTATTTT. Translated: CASSVGQKSTDTQYF. The chain uses TRBV9 and TRBJ2-3, with D possibly matching TRBD1 (5 bases). Germline V CDR1 and CDR2: SGDLS, YYNGEE. CDR3 size: 15 residues. The germline V and J ends were trimmed by 0 bases and 0 bases, with 8 bases remaining between them.

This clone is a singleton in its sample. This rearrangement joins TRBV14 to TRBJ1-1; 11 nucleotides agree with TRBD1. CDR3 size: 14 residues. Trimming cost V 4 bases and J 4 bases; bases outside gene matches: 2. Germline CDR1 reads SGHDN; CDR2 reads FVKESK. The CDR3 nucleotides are TGTGCCAGCAGCCTAGGGACAGGGGGCACTGAAGCTTTCTTT. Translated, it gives CASSLGTGGTEAFF.

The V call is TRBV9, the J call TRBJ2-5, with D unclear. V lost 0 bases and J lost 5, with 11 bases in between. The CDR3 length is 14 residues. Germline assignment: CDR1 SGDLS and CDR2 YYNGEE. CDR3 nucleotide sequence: TGTGCCAGCAGCGTAGATCGAGGTGGGGAGACCCAGTACTTC. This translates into CASSVDRGGETQYF.

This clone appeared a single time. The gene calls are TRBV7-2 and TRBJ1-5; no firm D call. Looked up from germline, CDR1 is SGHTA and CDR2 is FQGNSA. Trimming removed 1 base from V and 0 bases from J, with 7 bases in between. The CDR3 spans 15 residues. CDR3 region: CASSLGPFSNQPQHF. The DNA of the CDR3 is TGTGCCAGCAGCTTAGGTCCGTTTAGCAATCAGCCCCAGCATTTT.

The CDR3, as DNA: TGTGCCATCAGTGAGTCGGCGGGGAATGAGCAGTTCTTC. Protein product: CAISESAGNEQFF. The V call is TRBV10-3, the J call TRBJ2-1; D possibly corresponds to TRBD2 (6 bases). Trimming removed 0 bases at V and 7 bases at J, with 7 bases between. This CDR3 contains 13 residues. Germline V gene sequence: CDR1 ENHRY, CDR2 SYGVKD.

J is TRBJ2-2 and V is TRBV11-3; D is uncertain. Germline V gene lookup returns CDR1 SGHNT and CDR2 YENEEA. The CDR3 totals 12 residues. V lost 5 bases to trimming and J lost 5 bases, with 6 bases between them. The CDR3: CASSRSTGELFF. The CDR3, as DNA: TGTGCCAGCAGCCGGTCTACCGGGGAGCTGTTTTTT.